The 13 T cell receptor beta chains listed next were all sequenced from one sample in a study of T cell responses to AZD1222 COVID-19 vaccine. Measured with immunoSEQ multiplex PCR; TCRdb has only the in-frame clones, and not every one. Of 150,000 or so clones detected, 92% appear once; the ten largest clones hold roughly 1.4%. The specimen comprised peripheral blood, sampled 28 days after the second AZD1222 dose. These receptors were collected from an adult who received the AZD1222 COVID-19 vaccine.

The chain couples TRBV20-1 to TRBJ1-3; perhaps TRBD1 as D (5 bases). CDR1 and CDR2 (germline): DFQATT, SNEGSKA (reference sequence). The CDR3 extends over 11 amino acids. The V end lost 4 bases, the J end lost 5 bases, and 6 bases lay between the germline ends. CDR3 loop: CSATGRNTIYF. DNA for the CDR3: TGCAGTGCTACAGGGCGAAACACCATATATTTT.

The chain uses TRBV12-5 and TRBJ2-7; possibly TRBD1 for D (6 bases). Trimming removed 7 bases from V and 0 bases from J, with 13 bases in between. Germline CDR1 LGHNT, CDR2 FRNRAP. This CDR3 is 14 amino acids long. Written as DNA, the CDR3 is TGTGCTAGTGCCCCGGGACAAAGCTCCTACGAGCAGTACTTC. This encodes CASAPGQSSYEQYF. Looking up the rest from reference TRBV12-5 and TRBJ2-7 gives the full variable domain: DARVTQTPRHKVTEMGQEVTMRCQPILGHNTVFWYRQTMMQGLELLAYFRNRAPLDDSGMPKDRFSAEMPDATLATLKIQPSEPRDSAVYFCASAPGQSSYEQYFGPGTRLTVT.

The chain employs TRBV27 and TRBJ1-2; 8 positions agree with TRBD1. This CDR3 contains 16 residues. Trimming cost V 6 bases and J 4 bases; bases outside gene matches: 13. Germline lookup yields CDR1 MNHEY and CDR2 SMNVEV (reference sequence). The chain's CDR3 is CASSPRATGASYGYTF. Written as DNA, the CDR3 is TGTGCCAGCAGCCCCCGGGCGACAGGGGCATCCTATGGCTACACCTTC.

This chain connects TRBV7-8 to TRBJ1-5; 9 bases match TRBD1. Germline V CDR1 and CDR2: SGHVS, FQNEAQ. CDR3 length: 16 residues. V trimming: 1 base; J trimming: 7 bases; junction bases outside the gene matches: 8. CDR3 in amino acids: CASSLDGTGLGQPQHF. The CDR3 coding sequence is TGTGCCAGCAGCTTAGATGGGACAGGGTTGGGCCAGCCCCAGCATTTT. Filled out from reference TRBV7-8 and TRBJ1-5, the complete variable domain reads GAGVSQSPRYKVAKRGQDVALRCDPISGHVSLFWYQQALGQGPEFLTYFQNEAQLDKSGLPSDRFFAERPEGSVSTLKIQRTQQEDSAVYLCASSLDGTGLGQPQHFGDGTRLSIL.

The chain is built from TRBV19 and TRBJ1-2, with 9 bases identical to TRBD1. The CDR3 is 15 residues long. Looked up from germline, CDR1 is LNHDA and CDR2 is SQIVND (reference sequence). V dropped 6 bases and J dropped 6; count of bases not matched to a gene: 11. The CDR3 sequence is CASSNTGGSLHGYTF. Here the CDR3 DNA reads TGTGCCAGTAGCAACACAGGGGGCTCTCTCCATGGCTACACCTTC. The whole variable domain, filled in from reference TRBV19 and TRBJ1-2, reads DGGITQSPKYLFRKEGQNVTLSCEQNLNHDAMYWYRQDPGQGLRLIYYSQIVNDFQKGDIAEGYSVSREKKESFPLTVTSAQKNPTAFYLCASSNTGGSLHGYTFGSGTRLTVV.

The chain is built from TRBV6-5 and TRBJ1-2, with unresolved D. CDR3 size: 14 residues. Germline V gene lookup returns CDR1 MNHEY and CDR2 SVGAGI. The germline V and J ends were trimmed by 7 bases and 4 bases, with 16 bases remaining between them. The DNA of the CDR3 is TGTGCCAGCACCGTCAAACCCGACACCTATGGCTACACCTTC. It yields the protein CASTVKPDTYGYTF.

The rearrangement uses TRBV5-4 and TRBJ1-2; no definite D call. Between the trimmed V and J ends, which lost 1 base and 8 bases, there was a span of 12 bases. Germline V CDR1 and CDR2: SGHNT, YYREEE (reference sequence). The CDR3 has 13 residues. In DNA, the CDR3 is TGTGCCAGCAGCTTGATCCGAGTACAAGGCTACACCTTC. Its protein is CASSLIRVQGYTF. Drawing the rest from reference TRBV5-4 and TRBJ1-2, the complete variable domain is ETGVTQSPTHLIKTRGQQVTLRCSSQSGHNTVSWYQQALGQGPQFIFQYYREEENGRGNFPPRFSGLQFPNYSSELNVNALELDDSALYLCASSLIRVQGYTFGSGTRLTVV.

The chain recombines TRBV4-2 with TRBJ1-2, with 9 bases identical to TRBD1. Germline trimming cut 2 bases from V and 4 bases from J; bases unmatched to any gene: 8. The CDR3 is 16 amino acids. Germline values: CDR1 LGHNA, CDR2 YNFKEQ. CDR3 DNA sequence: TGTGCCAGCAGCCAACCCCGGGACAGGGAGGGCTATGGCTACACCTTC. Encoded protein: CASSQPRDREGYGYTF.

CDR3 nucleotide sequence: TGTGCCAGCACCCTTGACCGAAATCAGCCCCAGCATTTT. This codes for CASTLDRNQPQHF. The rearrangement uses TRBV5-8 and TRBJ1-5; D gene ambiguous. The germline V gene has CDR1 SGHTS and CDR2 YDEGEE. V was shortened by 6 bases and J by 4 bases, with 11 bases between the two germline ends. There are 13 residues in the CDR3.

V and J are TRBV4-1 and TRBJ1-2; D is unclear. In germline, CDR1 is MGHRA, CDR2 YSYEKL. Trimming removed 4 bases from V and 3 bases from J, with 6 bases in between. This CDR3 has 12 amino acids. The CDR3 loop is CASSLRDYGYTF. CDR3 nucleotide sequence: TGCGCCAGCAGCCTTCGAGACTATGGCTACACCTTC.

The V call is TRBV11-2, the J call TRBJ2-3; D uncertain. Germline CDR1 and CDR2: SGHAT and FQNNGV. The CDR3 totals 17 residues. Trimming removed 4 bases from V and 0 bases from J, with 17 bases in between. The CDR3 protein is CASSSAGWASSTDTQYF. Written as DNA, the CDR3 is TGTGCCAGCAGCTCCGCCGGCTGGGCGTCTAGCACAGATACGCAGTATTTT.

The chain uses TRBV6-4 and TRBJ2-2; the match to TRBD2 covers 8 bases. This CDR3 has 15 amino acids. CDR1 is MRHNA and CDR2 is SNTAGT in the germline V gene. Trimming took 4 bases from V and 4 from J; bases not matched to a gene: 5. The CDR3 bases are TGTGCCAGCAGTGTTGAGGCGGGGGGCACCGGGGAGCTGTTTTTT. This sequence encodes CASSVEAGGTGELFF.

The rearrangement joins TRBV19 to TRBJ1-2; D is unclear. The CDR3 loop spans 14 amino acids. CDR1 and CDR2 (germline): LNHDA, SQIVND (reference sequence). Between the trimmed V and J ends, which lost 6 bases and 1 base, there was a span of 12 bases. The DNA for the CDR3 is TGTGCCAGTAGACGGGATCCGGATAACTATGGCTACACCTTC. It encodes CASRRDPDNYGYTF.